The subject of this entry is one T cell receptor beta chain. This sample was included in a study of OX40 agonist ivuxolimab in advanced cancers. V lost 5 bases and J lost 1, with 11 bases in between. The CDR3 length is 14 residues. Germline V CDR1 and CDR2: LNHDA, SQIVND (reference sequence). Sequenced by immunoSEQ multiplex PCR; TCRdb stores in-frame clones only, minus some. The table shows about 81,000 clones, with about 93% occurring only once. This chain connects TRBV19 to TRBJ1-1; no reliable D call. The sequence was obtained from an adult with an advanced solid tumor such as melanoma, head and neck, liver or kidney cancer. The starting material was CD4+ or CD8+ T cells sorted from blood, obtained in a trial of the OX40 agonist ivuxolimab. The CDR3 sequence: CASSPLFKNTEAFF. The CDR3 bases are TGTGCCAGTAGTCCCCTTTTTAAGAACACTGAAGCTTTCTTT.